The 13 T cell receptor beta chains reported below all come from one sample, sequenced in a study of naive and memory T cell subsets. An equimolar mix of two oligonucleotides served as the beta constant-region primer for TRBC1 and TRBC2. One entry per CDR3 protein, called by TCRdb with MiXCR from the UMI-ligation and nested PCR reads. The sample carries about 80,000 distinct CDR3 sequences, approximately 14% recorded once. Material for sequencing was central memory CD4+ T cells from blood. The receptor source for this set is a human donor in good health.

This CDR3 reads CASRGGANVLTF. For the CDR3, the DNA is TGTGCCAGCCGGGGTGGGGCCAACGTCCTGACTTTC. The chain has TRBV12-3 or TRBV12-4 and TRBJ2-6, with a possible D match to TRBD2 (5 bases). The CDR3 contains 12 residues. Trimming took off 8 bases at V and 3 bases at J, with 5 bases between the two ends.

With regard to this clonotype: A much larger clone is a single base away; this may be a read error. V gene TRBV5-4 combines with J gene TRBJ1-1, with a weak D call TRBD1 (5 bases). Germline loops: CDR1 SGHNT, CDR2 YYREEE (reference sequence). This CDR3 has 15 amino acids. V lost 3 bases to trimming and J lost 7 bases, with 19 bases between them. The CDR3 sequence: CASSYRSSGHIEAFF. CDR3 sequence (DNA): TGTGCCAGCAGCTATAGGTCGTCGGGGCACATTGAAGCTTTCTTT.

This clonotype was observed a few times. V gene TRBV11-1 combines with J gene TRBJ2-7; TRBD2 agrees at 10 bases. The germline V gene encodes CDR1 SGHAT and CDR2 FQDESV (reference sequence). V was clipped by 4 bases and J by 0 bases; unmatched bases: 12. The CDR3 has 18 amino acids. The CDR3 DNA sequence: TGTGCCAGCAGCTCGGGACTAGCGCTCGGGCTTAGCTCCTACGAGCAGTACTTC. This codes for CASSSGLALGLSSYEQYF.

At least ten counts were recorded for this clonotype. J is TRBJ2-5 and V is TRBV5-1; D remains unclear. The CDR3 totals 13 residues. Trimming took off 5 bases at V and 4 bases at J, with 12 bases between the two ends. Germline CDR1 and CDR2: SGHRS and YFSETQ. CDR3 in amino acids: CASRARDVETQYF. The CDR3 nucleotides read TGCGCCAGCAGGGCTCGCGACGTAGAGACCCAGTACTTC. The variable domain in full, completed from reference TRBV5-1 and TRBJ2-5, reads KAGVTQTPRYLIKTRGQQVTLSCSPISGHRSVSWYQQTPGQGLQFLFEYFSETQRNKGNFPGRFSGRQFSNSRSEMNVSTLELGDSALYLCASRARDVETQYFGPGTRLLVL.

The sample holds a few counts of this clonotype. The rearrangement joins TRBV14 to TRBJ1-2; maybe TRBD1 (5 bases). Trimming pared 3 bases from V and 0 bases from J, leaving 14 bases between. There are 16 residues in the CDR3. CDR1 is SGHDN, CDR2 FVKESK, per germline. The CDR3 loop reads CASSHTPGYSNYGYTF. DNA for the CDR3: TGTGCCAGCAGCCATACTCCAGGGTATTCTAACTATGGCTACACCTTC.

This clonotype was detected many times. V usage is TRBV18 and J usage is TRBJ1-1; D remains ambiguous. Trimming pared 0 bases from V and 4 bases from J, leaving 12 bases between. CDR1 is KGHSH and CDR2 is LQKENI in the germline V gene. The CDR3 is 15 amino acids. CDR3 DNA: TGTGCCAGCTCACCACCAGGGCTGGCGCGCACTGAAGCTTTCTTT. Residues: CASSPPGLARTEAFF.

In its sample, this clonotype was seen a few times. The gene calls are TRBV7-8 and TRBJ2-7; TRBD2 aligns across 7 bases. The CDR3 spans 15 residues. V lost 5 bases to trimming and J lost 3 bases; unmatched junction nucleotides: 10. Germline lookup yields CDR1 SGHVS and CDR2 FQNEAQ. The CDR3 spells CASSPPRREGYEQYF. Here the CDR3 DNA reads TGTGCCAGCAGCCCCCCCAGGAGGGAGGGCTACGAGCAGTACTTC.

The genes are TRBV28 and TRBJ2-3; 7 nucleotides line up with TRBD1. The V gene's germline CDR1 is MDHEN and CDR2 SYDVKM. This CDR3 is built from 15 residues. J lost 1 base, V lost 5 bases, and 6 bases had no gene match. CDR3 residues: CASSNPTGGTDTQYF. Here the CDR3 DNA reads TGTGCCAGCAGTAACCCTACAGGGGGCACAGATACGCAGTATTTT. Full variable domain (rest looked up from reference TRBV28 and TRBJ2-3): DVKVTQSSRYLVKRTGEKVFLECVQDMDHENMFWYRQDPGLGLRLIYFSYDVKMKEKGDIPEGYSVSREKKERFSLILESASTNQTSMYLCASSNPTGGTDTQYFGPGTRLTVL.

This clonotype was counted many times. The chain has TRBV7-9 and TRBJ1-1; D may be TRBD1 (5 bases). In germline, CDR1 is SEHNR, CDR2 FQNEAQ (reference sequence). The CDR3 is made up of 17 amino acids. Trimming shortened V by 2 bases and J by 4 bases, and 20 bases separated the two germline ends. The CDR3, as DNA: TGTGCCAGCAGCTTATCCGGGACTTCCTGGGCGCTCACTGAAGCTTTCTTT. The encoded protein is CASSLSGTSWALTEAFF.

This clonotype appeared a few times. V gene TRBV7-6 combines with J gene TRBJ2-7; a possible D gene is TRBD2 (5 bases). Germline lookup yields CDR1 SGHVS and CDR2 FNYEAQ. There are 15 residues in the CDR3. V was clipped by 4 bases and J by 2 bases, with 15 bases between them. CDR3: CASSSPSIATYEQYF. CDR3 DNA sequence: TGTGCCAGCAGCTCTCCTAGCATCGCCACCTACGAGCAGTACTTC.

This clonotype was counted a few times. V and J are TRBV12-3 or TRBV12-4 and TRBJ1-2; no definite D call. Trimming took 5 bases from V and 8 from J, leaving 24 bases between them. There are 16 residues in the CDR3. In DNA, the CDR3 is TGTGCCAGCAGTCCGCAACGGGCCGCCGCGGGCGGGGGCTACACCTTC. This gives the protein CASSPQRAAAGGGYTF.

This clonotype was counted ten times or more. The V gene is TRBV11-3, the J gene TRBJ2-1; unclear D gene. Germline CDR1 reads SGHNT; CDR2 reads YENEEA. The V gene lost 1 base and the J gene lost 6 bases, with 10 bases spanning the gap. The CDR3 has 14 residues. This CDR3 is CASSLGLVVNEQFF. In nucleotides, the CDR3 is TGTGCCAGCAGCTTAGGGCTAGTCGTCAATGAGCAGTTCTTC.

This clonotype came up a few times. The chain carries TRBV19 and TRBJ1-3; the D gene is possibly TRBD1 (5 bases). The CDR3 runs 15 residues. Trimming took 3 bases from V and 0 from J, leaving 9 bases between them. Germline values: CDR1 LNHDA, CDR2 SQIVND (reference sequence). The CDR3 sequence is CASSMARASGNTIYF. DNA of the CDR3: TGTGCCAGTAGTATGGCCAGGGCCTCTGGAAACACCATATATTTT.